A selection of T cell receptor beta chains follows, all from one sample in a study of blood T cell repertoires in COVID-19. TCRdb's table, derived via immunoSEQ multiplex PCR, lists solely in-frame clones and lacks some. Among 150,000 to 200,000 clones listed, roughly nine tenths were seen once. The sample taken for sequencing was peripheral blood. The receptors derive from a man aged 60 to 69 with active or convalescent COVID-19. The CDR3 runs from the conserved cysteine through the conserved F or W. Each record gives: V gene, clone size, J gene, D gene, CDR3 length, CDR3 DNA, CDR3 protein. The D gene is left open where the match is weak. Expanded clones are given a class, and other clones once, few, many or no size at all.

V: TRBV14; size: once; J: TRBJ2-1; D: .; length: 16; DNA: TGTGCCAGCAGCACCAGACTCGGAAGCTCCTACAATGAGCAGTTCTTC; CDR3: CASSTRLGSSYNEQFF
V: TRBV19; size: .; J: TRBJ1-2; D: .; length: 13; DNA: TGTGCCAGTTCTAAGGACACGTTTGGAGGCTACACCTTC; CDR3: CASSKDTFGGYTF
V: TRBV5-1; size: .; J: TRBJ2-2; D: .; length: 17; DNA: TGCGCCAGCAGCTTGGCTCCGGGACTCCCGAGCACCGGGGAGCTGTTTTTT; CDR3: CASSLAPGLPSTGELFF
V: TRBV10-3; size: .; J: TRBJ2-5; D: TRBD1; length: 13; DNA: TGTGCCAGTAATGTGGGACAGCAAGAGACCCAGTACTTC; CDR3: CASNVGQQETQYF
V: TRBV4-1; size: .; J: TRBJ1-1; D: .; length: 16; DNA: TGCGCCAGCAGCCCGGTGGCTCCCCGCGGGGACACTGAAGCTTTCTTT; CDR3: CASSPVAPRGDTEAFF
V: TRBV19; size: .; J: TRBJ2-1; D: TRBD2; length: 16; DNA: TGTGCCAGTAGCATTCCAACTAGCGGCTATCACAATGAGCAGTTCTTC; CDR3: CASSIPTSGYHNEQFF
V: TRBV27; size: .; J: TRBJ2-7; D: .; length: 12; DNA: TGTGCCAGCAGGTATCAGGGCCACGAGCAGTACTTC; CDR3: CASRYQGHEQYF
V: TRBV3-1/TRBV3-2; size: once; J: TRBJ2-1; D: .; length: 15; DNA: TGTGCCAGCAGCCAAGATGCAGGGTCATCACATGAGCAGTTCTTC; CDR3: CASSQDAGSSHEQFF
V: TRBV27; size: .; J: TRBJ2-2; D: TRBD1; length: 16; DNA: TGTGCCAGCAGTCCACCGCGACAGGGGGGTTTCGGGGAGCTGTTTTTT; CDR3: CASSPPRQGGFGELFF
V: TRBV19; size: few; J: TRBJ2-3; D: .; length: 14; DNA: TGTGCCAGCACTTCAGGGTCTGGCACAGATACGCAGTATTTT; CDR3: CASTSGSGTDTQYF
V: TRBV19; size: .; J: TRBJ1-1; D: .; length: 13; DNA: TGTGCCAGTACCAAAGGAGGGGTAACTGAAGCTTTCTTT; CDR3: CASTKGGVTEAFF
V: TRBV19; size: .; J: TRBJ1-4; D: .; length: 12; DNA: TGTGCCAGTAGTATGCAGGGGCGAAAACTGTTTTTT; CDR3: CASSMQGRKLFF
V: TRBV3-1/TRBV3-2; size: .; J: TRBJ2-4; D: TRBD1; length: 14; DNA: TGTGCCAGCAGCCAAGCAGGACAGGTAAACATTCAGTACTTC; CDR3: CASSQAGQVNIQYF